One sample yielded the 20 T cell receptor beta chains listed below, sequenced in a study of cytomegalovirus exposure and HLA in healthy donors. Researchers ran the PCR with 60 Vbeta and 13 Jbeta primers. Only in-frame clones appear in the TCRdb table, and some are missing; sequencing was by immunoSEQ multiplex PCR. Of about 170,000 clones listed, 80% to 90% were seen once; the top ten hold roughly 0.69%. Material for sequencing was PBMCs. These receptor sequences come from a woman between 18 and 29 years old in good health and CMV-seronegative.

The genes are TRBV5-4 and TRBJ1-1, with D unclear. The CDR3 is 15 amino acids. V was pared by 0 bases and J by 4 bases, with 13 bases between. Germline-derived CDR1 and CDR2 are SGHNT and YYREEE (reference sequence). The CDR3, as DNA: TGTGCCAGCAGCTTGGGGTCCAGAGGAGGCACTGAAGCTTTCTTT. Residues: CASSLGSRGGTEAFF.

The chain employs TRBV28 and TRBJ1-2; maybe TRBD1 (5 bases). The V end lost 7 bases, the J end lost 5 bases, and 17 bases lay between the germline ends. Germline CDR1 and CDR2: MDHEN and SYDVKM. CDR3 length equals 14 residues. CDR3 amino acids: CASTVKVRGYGYTF. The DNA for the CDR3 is TGTGCCAGCACCGTAAAAGTCCGGGGGTATGGCTACACCTTC.

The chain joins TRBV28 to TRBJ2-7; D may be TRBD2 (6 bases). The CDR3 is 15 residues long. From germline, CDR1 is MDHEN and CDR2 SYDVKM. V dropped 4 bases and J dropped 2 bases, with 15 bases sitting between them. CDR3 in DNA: TGTGCCAGCAGTTCCTTTGGAGGGAGCACCTACGAGCAGTACTTC. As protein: CASSSFGGSTYEQYF.

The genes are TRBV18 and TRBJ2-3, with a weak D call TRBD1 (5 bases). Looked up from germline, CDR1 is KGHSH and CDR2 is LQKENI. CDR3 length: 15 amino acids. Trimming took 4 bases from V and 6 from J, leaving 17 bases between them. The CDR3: CASSLLQGFQDTQYF. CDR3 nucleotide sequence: TGTGCCAGCTCACTCCTTCAGGGCTTCCAGGATACGCAGTATTTT.

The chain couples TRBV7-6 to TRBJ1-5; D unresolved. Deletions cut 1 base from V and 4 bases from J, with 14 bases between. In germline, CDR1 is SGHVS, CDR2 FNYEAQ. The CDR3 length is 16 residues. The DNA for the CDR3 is TGTGCCAGCAGCTTAGGCGACAACTCAAGAAATCAGCCCCAGCATTTT. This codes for CASSLGDNSRNQPQHF.

The CDR3 protein is CASSYDGTSGVYEQYF. In DNA form, the CDR3 reads TGTGCCAGCAGTTACGACGGGACTAGCGGGGTCTACGAGCAGTACTTC. The chain uses TRBV6-5 and TRBJ2-7; 13 bases map to TRBD2. V was clipped by 2 bases and J by 3 bases; unmatched bases: 4. This CDR3 is 16 amino acids long. From germline, CDR1 is MNHEY and CDR2 SVGAGI.

The CDR3 region has the DNA TGTGCCAGCAGCGTGGAGGGACAGGGGCAAGAGCAGTACTTC. It translates to CASSVEGQGQEQYF. The chain recombines TRBV9 with TRBJ2-7, with TRBD1 identical over 10 bases. The CDR3 is 14 amino acids. The V segment lost 2 bases and the J segment 7 bases; nucleotides outside the gene matches: 6. The V gene's germline CDR1 is SGDLS and CDR2 YYNGEE.

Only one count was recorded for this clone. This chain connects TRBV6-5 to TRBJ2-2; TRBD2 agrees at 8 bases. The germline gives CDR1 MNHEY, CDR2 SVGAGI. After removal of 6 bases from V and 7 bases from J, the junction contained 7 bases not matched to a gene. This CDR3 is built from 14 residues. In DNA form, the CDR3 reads TGTGCCAGCAGATCCGGGACTAGTTACGGGGAGCTGTTTTTT. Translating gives CASRSGTSYGELFF.

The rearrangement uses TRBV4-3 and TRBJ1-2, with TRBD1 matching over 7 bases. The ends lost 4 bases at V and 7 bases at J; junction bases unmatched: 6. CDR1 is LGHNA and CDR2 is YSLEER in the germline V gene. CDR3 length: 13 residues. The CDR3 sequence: CASSPRQGGGYTF. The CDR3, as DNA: TGCGCCAGCAGCCCCCGACAGGGTGGTGGCTACACCTTC.

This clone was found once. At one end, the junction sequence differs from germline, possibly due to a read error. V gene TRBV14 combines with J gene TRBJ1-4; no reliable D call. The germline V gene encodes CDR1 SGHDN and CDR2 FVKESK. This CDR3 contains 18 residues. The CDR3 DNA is TGTGCCAGCAGCCAAGAACCCCCTTTGCGGGTTTGGGATGAAGAACTGTTTTTT. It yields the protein CASSQEPPLRVWDEELFF.

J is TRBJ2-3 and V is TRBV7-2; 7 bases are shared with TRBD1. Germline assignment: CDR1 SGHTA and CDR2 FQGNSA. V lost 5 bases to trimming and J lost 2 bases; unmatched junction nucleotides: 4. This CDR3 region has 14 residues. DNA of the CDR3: TGTGCCAGCAGCCCTGACAGGGCCACAGATACGCAGTATTTT. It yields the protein CASSPDRATDTQYF.

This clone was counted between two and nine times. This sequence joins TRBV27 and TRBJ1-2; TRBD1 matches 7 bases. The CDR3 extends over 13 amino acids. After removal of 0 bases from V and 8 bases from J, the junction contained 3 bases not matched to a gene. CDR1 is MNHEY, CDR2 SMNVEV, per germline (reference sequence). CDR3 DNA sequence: TGTGCCAGCAGTTTATCTGACAGGGACGGCTACACCTTC. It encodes CASSLSDRDGYTF.

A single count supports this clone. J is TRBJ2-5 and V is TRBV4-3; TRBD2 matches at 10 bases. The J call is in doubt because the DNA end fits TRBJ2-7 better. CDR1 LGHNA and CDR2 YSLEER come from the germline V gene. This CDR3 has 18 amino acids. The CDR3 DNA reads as TGCGCCAGCAGCCAAGAAGTCTCTAGCGGGAGCCTTGACTACGAGCAGTACTTC. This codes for CASSQEVSSGSLDYEQYF.

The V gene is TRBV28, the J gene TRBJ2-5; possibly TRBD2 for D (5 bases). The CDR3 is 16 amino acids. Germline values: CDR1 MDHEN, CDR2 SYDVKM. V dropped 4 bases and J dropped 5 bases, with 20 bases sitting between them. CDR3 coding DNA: TGTGCCAGCAGTTCCCCTCGGACTTCTCCCTTGGAGACCCAGTACTTC. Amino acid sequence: CASSSPRTSPLETQYF.

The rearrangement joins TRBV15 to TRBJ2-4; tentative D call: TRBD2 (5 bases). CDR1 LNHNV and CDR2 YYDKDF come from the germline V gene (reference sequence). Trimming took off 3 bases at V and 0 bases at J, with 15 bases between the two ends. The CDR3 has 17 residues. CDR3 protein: CATSSAVGSLAKNIQYF. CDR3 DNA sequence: TGTGCCACCAGCAGTGCGGTGGGGAGTTTAGCCAAAAACATTCAGTACTTC.

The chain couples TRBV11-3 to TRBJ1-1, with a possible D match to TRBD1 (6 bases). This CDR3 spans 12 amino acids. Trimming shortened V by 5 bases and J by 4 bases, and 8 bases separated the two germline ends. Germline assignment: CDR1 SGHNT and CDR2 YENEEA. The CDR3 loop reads CASSPGVTEAFF. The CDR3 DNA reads TGTGCCAGCAGCCCAGGGGTCACTGAAGCTTTCTTT.

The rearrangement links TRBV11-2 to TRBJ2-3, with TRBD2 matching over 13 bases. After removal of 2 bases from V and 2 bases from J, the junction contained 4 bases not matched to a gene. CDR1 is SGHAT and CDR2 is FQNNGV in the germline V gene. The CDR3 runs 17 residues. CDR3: CASSLPGLAGDTDTQYF. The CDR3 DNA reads TGTGCCAGCAGCTTACCAGGACTAGCGGGAGACACAGATACGCAGTATTTT.

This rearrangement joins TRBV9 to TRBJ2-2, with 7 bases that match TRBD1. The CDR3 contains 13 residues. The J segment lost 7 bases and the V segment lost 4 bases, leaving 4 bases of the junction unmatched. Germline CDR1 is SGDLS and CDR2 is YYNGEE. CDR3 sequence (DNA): TGTGCCAGCAGCATGGACAGGCTCGGGGAGCTGTTTTTT. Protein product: CASSMDRLGELFF.

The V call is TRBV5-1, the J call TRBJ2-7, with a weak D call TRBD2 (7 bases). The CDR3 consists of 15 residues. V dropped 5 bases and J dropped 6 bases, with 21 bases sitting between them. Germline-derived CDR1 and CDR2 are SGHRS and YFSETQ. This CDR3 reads CASSSPRGGRVEQYF. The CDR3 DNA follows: TGCGCCAGCAGTTCCCCCCGCGGGGGCAGGGTCGAGCAGTACTTC.

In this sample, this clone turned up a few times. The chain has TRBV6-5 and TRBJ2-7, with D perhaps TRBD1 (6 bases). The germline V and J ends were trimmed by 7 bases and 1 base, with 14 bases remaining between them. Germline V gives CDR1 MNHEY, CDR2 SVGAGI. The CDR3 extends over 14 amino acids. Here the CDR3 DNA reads TGTGCCAGCACCCCCCCCGGACAGTCCTACGAGCAGTACTTC. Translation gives CASTPPGQSYEQYF.